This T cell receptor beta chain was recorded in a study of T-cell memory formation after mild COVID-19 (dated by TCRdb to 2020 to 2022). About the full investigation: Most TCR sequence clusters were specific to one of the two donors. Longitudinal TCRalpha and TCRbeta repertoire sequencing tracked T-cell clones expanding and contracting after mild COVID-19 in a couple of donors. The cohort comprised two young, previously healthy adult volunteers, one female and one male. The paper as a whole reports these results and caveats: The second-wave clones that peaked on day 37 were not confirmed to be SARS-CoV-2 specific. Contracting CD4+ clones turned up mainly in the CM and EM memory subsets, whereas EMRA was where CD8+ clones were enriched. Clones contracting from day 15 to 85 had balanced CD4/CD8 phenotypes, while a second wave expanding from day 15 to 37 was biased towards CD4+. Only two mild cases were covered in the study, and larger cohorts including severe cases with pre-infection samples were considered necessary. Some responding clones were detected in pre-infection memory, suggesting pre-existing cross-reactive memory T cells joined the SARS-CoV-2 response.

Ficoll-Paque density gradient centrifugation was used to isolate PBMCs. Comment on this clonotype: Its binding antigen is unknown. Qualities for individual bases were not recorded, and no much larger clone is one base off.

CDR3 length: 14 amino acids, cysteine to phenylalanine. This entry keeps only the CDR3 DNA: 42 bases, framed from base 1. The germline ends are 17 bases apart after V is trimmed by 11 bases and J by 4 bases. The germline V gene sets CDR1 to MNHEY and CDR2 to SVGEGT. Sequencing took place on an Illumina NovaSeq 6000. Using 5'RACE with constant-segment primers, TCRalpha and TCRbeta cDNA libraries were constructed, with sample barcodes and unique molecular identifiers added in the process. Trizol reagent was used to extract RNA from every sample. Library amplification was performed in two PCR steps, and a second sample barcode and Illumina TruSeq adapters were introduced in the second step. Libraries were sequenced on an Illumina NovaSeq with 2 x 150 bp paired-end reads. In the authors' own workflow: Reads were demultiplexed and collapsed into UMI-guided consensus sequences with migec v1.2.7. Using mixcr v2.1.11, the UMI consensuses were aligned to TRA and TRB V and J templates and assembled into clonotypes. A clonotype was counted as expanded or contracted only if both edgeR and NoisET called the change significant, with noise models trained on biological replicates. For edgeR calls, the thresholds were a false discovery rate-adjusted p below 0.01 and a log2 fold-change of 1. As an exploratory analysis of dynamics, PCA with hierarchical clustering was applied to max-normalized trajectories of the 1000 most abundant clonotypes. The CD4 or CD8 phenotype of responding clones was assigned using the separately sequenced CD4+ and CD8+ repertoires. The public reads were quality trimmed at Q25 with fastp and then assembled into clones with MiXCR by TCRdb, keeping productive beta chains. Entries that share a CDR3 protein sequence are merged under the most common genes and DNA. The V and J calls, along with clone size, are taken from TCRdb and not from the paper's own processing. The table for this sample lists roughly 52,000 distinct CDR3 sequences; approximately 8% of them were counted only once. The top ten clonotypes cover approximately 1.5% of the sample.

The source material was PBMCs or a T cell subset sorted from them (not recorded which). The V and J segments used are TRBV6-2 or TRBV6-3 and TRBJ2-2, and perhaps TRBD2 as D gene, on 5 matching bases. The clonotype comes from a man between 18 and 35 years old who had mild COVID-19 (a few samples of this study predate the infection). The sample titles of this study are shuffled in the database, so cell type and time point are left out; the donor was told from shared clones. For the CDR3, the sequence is CAASGVTGTGELFF. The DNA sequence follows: TGTGCCGCCTCCGGGGTGACCGGCACCGGGGAGCTGTTTTTT.